A selection of T cell receptor beta chains follows, all from one sample in a study of cytomegalovirus exposure and HLA in healthy donors. The data were produced by immunoSEQ multiplex PCR, yet TCRdb's version contains in-frame clones alone and is incomplete. This sample yields 120,000 to 150,000 clones, of which 60% to 85% are seen a single time; approximately 1% belongs to the top ten. Sequenced: PBMCs. The receptors here all came from a man between 18 and 35 years old in good health and CMV-seronegative. Both conserved end residues are part of each CDR3. A D gene is named only where the DNA matches it firmly. Rows may omit the clone size; those that give it use once, few, many or a size class.

>TRBJ2-7|TRBV5-1|.|few
CASRSGGAYEQYF
TGCGCCAGCAGATCCGGCGGGGCCTACGAGCAGTACTTC
>TRBJ2-7|TRBV27|.|.
CASSLSAAGEQYF
TGTGCCAGCAGTTTATCGGCGGCGGGCGAGCAGTACTTC
>TRBJ1-1|TRBV7-3|.|few
CASSFGGNTEAFF
TGTGCCAGCAGCTTCGGGGGGAACACTGAAGCTTTCTTT
>TRBJ1-1|TRBV11-1|.|.
CASSFGTWATEAFF
TGTGCCAGCAGCTTCGGAACGTGGGCCACTGAAGCTTTCTTT
>TRBJ2-5|TRBV7-2|TRBD1|.
CASSLPDRRRETQYF
TGTGCCAGCAGCTTACCGGACAGGAGGCGAGAGACCCAGTACTTC
>TRBJ1-2|TRBV14|.|.
CASSFSHRRMFGGYTF
TGTGCCAGCAGCTTTTCACATAGGCGGATGTTTGGGGGCTACACCTTC
>TRBJ2-1|TRBV10-3|TRBD1|.
CAIRGTGSSYNEQFF
TGTGCCATCAGGGGGACAGGGAGCTCCTACAATGAGCAGTTCTTC
>TRBJ2-1|TRBV7-9|TRBD1|.
CASSLGTDLQFF
TGTGCCAGCAGCCTGGGGACAGATTTGCAGTTCTTC
>TRBJ2-3|TRBV18|.|.
CASSLGTDTQYF
TGTGCCAGCTCCCTCGGCACAGATACGCAGTATTTT
>TRBJ2-7|TRBV19|.|.
CASSIGAPGTYEQYF
TGTGCCAGTAGTATAGGGGCGCCAGGGACCTACGAGCAGTACTTC
>TRBJ1-2|TRBV5-4|TRBD1|once
CASSPGTDPNYGYTF
TGTGCCAGCAGCCCCGGGACAGATCCTAACTATGGCTACACCTTC
>TRBJ1-6|TRBV4-3|.|few
CASSDSLVRDSPLHF
TGCGCCAGCAGCGATTCACTGGTCCGAGATTCACCCCTCCACTTT
>TRBJ1-4|TRBV9|TRBD1|.
CASSETGGGEKLFF
TGTGCCAGCAGCGAGACAGGGGGAGGGGAAAAACTGTTTTTT
>TRBJ1-6|TRBV9|.|.
CASSGPGSSEYSPLHF
TGTGCCAGCAGCGGCCCAGGGTCATCAGAATATTCACCCCTCCACTTT
>TRBJ2-1|TRBV7-9|.|.
CASSLGDGTTLKWQFF
TGTGCCAGCAGCTTAGGGGACGGGACAACTTTAAAATGGCAGTTCTTC
>TRBJ2-1|TRBV5-6|TRBD2|once
CASSLSGGQFF
TGTGCCAGCAGCTTGAGCGGGGGGCAGTTCTTC
>TRBJ1-4|TRBV6-1|.|.
CASSGTSATNEKLFF
TGTGCCAGCAGCGGGACATCAGCAACTAATGAAAAACTGTTTTTT
>TRBJ1-4|TRBV4-2|TRBD1|few
CASSRTGAANEKLFF
TGTGCCAGCAGCCGGACAGGGGCAGCTAATGAAAAACTGTTTTTT
>TRBJ2-3|TRBV5-1|TRBD2|.
CASSISGGVDTQYF
TGCGCCAGCAGCATTAGCGGGGGGGTGGATACGCAGTATTTT
>TRBJ2-7|TRBV7-9|.|.
CASSQGGGEQYF
TGTGCCAGCAGCCAGGGGGGTGGCGAGCAGTACTTC
>TRBJ2-1|TRBV5-1|TRBD2|.
CASSLGLAGDYNEQFF
TGCGCCAGCAGCTTGGGACTAGCGGGGGACTACAATGAGCAGTTCTTC
>TRBJ2-7|TRBV6-5|TRBD1|once
CASSPTTGSEGQYF
TGTGCCAGCAGCCCTACGACAGGGTCTGAGGGGCAGTACTTC
>TRBJ2-1|TRBV18|TRBD1|.
CASSPRQGAQGGEQFF
TGTGCCAGCTCACCGAGACAGGGGGCGCAAGGGGGTGAGCAGTTCTTC
>TRBJ1-2|TRBV4-3|TRBD1|.
CASSPGGTGANYGYTF
TGCGCCAGCAGCCCAGGAGGGACAGGGGCTAACTATGGCTACACCTTC
>TRBJ1-4|TRBV7-2|TRBD1|.
CASSDYRGTNEKLFF
TGTGCCAGCAGCGACTACAGGGGGACTAATGAAAAACTGTTTTTT
>TRBJ1-1|TRBV4-1|.|once
CASSQEGDYQAFF
TGCGCCAGCAGCCAAGAAGGGGACTATCAAGCTTTCTTT
>TRBJ2-3|TRBV25-1|.|.
CASTPRDDISDTQYF
TGTGCCAGCACCCCGCGGGATGATATCTCGGATACGCAGTATTTT
>TRBJ1-6|TRBV19|TRBD1|.
CASSAYRGDNSPLHF
TGTGCCAGTAGTGCATACAGGGGTGATAATTCACCCCTCCACTTT
>TRBJ2-6|TRBV19|.|.
CATRGGYGANVLTF
TGTGCCACCCGAGGAGGGTATGGGGCCAACGTCCTGACTTTC
>TRBJ2-7|TRBV2|TRBD2|.
CASSAPGLAYEQYF
TGTGCCAGCAGTGCCCCGGGACTAGCCTACGAGCAGTACTTC
>TRBJ1-3|TRBV7-9|.|.
CASSPRREGRFSGNTIYF
TGTGCCAGCAGCCCCCGGAGGGAGGGCCGATTCTCTGGAAACACCATATATTTT
>TRBJ1-6|TRBV7-2|.|.
CASSGGGAANNSPLHF
TGTGCCAGCAGCGGAGGGGGGGCGGCCAATAATTCACCCCTCCACTTT
>TRBJ2-1|TRBV14|.|.
CASSQGRGWEQFF
TGTGCCAGCAGCCAAGGCAGGGGCTGGGAGCAGTTCTTC
>TRBJ1-1|TRBV19|.|once
CASSRRQLNTEAFF
TGTGCCAGTAGCCGACGACAGCTGAACACTGAAGCTTTCTTT
>TRBJ2-5|TRBV6-1|.|.
CASSEEGGDEQKTQYF
TGTGCCAGCAGTGAAGAAGGAGGGGACGAACAAAAGACCCAGTACTTC
>TRBJ1-5|TRBV7-9|TRBD1|.
CASSLAGQGHQPQHF
TGTGCCAGCAGCTTAGCGGGACAGGGGCATCAGCCCCAGCATTTT
>TRBJ1-2|TRBV9|.|.
CASSVGTQGYTF
TGTGCCAGCAGCGTAGGTACCCAGGGCTACACCTTC
>TRBJ1-1|TRBV19|.|.
CASSTQTGYPEAFF
TGTGCCAGTAGTACCCAAACAGGGTATCCTGAAGCTTTCTTT
>TRBJ2-7|TRBV9|TRBD1|.
CASSVSWTGGSYEQYF
TGTGCCAGCAGCGTATCCTGGACAGGGGGCAGCTACGAGCAGTACTTC
>TRBJ1-2|TRBV5-8|.|few
CASSLVPVYGYTF
TGTGCCAGCAGCTTGGTTCCAGTCTATGGCTACACCTTC
>TRBJ1-1|TRBV5-1|.|.
CASSLGQGRMMNTEAFF
TGCGCCAGCAGCTTAGGGCAGGGGCGGATGATGAACACTGAAGCTTTCTTT
>TRBJ1-1|TRBV23-1|.|.
CASSLVGCPFF
TGCGCCAGCAGTCTAGTCGGGTGTCCTTTCTTT
>TRBJ2-7|TRBV13|TRBD1|.
CASRTGSSYEQYF
TGTGCCAGCCGGACAGGGAGCTCCTACGAGCAGTACTTC
>TRBJ2-5|TRBV30|.|.
CAWTEQETQYF
TGTGCCTGGACCGAGCAAGAGACCCAGTACTTC
>TRBJ2-5|TRBV7-9|.|.
CASSETGETQYF
TGTGCCAGCAGCGAAACGGGAGAGACCCAGTACTTC
>TRBJ1-2|TRBV27|TRBD1|.
CASSSRGESDGYTF
TGTGCCAGCAGTTCCAGGGGGGAGAGTGATGGCTACACCTTC
>TRBJ1-2|TRBV7-2|TRBD1|.
CASSPGGMNYGYTF
TGTGCCAGCAGCCCAGGGGGGATGAACTATGGCTACACCTTC
>TRBJ2-7|TRBV11-3|.|.
CASSPGPSGEQYF
TGTGCCAGCAGCCCAGGGCCCTCCGGCGAGCAGTACTTC
>TRBJ2-1|TRBV2|TRBD2|.
CASSGSGGPYNEQFF
TGTGCCAGCAGTGGGAGCGGGGGGCCGTACAATGAGCAGTTCTTC
>TRBJ1-6|TRBV15|TRBD1|.
CATSSHGQGAGSPLHF
TGTGCCACCAGCAGCCACGGACAGGGCGCAGGCTCACCCCTCCACTTT
>TRBJ2-6|TRBV19|TRBD1|.
CASSPHGDSHSGANVLTF
TGTGCCAGTAGCCCCCATGGGGACAGCCACTCTGGGGCCAACGTCCTGACTTTC
>TRBJ2-7|TRBV6-1|.|few
CASSVRQESYEQYF
TGTGCCAGCAGTGTTCGACAGGAATCCTACGAGCAGTACTTC
>TRBJ1-2|TRBV4-1|TRBD1|few
CASSQDPMGQLYGYTF
TGCGCCAGCAGCCAAGATCCAATGGGACAGCTCTATGGCTACACCTTC